This T cell receptor (beta chain) was documented in a study of identical twins. Whole-study results and caveats: Abundant beta clonotypes from cord blood had fewer insertions, unlike memory repertoires, which showed none.

Template switching introduced a universal primer site, and the cDNA bore unique molecular identifiers. TCRdb analysed the 5' RACE reads with MiXCR anew, one entry per CDR3 protein. The profile shows about 550,000 distinct CDR3 sequences, 20% to 25% of them singletons. The V and J ends lost 4 bases and 5 bases respectively, with 8 bases between them. Germline V gene lookup returns CDR1 SQVTM and CDR2 ANQGSEA. This CDR3 comprises 11 residues. This clonotype was counted between two and nine times. Its cognate antigen is unknown. This sample was shared with a second study, whose subject was yellow fever vaccine responses in identical twins.

Input material: CD4+ T cells sorted from blood. The clonotype comes from a woman younger than 30 in good health. The rearrangement joins TRBV29-1 to TRBJ2-5; D uncertain. CDR3 protein: CSVVRWETQYF. The CDR3 nucleotides read TGCAGCGTTGTCAGGTGGGAGACCCAGTACTTC.